A selection of T cell receptor beta chains follows, all from one sample in a study of chemoradiotherapy in HPV16-positive cancers. Measured with immunoSEQ multiplex PCR; TCRdb has only the in-frame clones, and not every one. The table includes fewer than 40,000 clones, around 80% detected once. This specimen was blood, taken from a patient who underwent chemoradiotherapy. These receptors originate from a human donor with HPV-associated anogenital cancer. Both conserved end residues are trimmed from each CDR3. The D gene is left open where the match is weak. Part of the rows lack a size; the others show once, few, many or a class for expanded clones.

.	.	TRBJ1-2	TRBV2	ASRTDSYGYT
.	.	TRBJ2-3	TRBV18	ASSPPGAPDTQY
.	.	TRBJ2-7	TRBV10-3	AISESTSYEQY
.	TRBD1	TRBJ2-2	TRBV9	ASSGQGAGGELF
.	TRBD1	TRBJ2-2	TRBV5-1	ASSFFRGQGMAGELF
.	.	TRBJ1-6	TRBV5-1	ASSLDRIYNSPLH
.	.	TRBJ1-3	TRBV30	AFSEVRDTIY
.	TRBD1	TRBJ2-2	TRBV11-3	ASSLVGQGNTGELF
.	.	TRBJ1-5	TRBV28	ASSLGGVSQPQH
few	TRBD1	TRBJ1-1	TRBV7-9	ASSLTGGNTEAF
.	TRBD1	TRBJ2-7	TRBV30	AWSGLGQGPYEQY
.	TRBD1	TRBJ2-2	TRBV19	ASSMGETGYIGELF
.	TRBD2	TRBJ2-3	TRBV5-1	ASSSGGHSTDTQY
.	TRBD1	TRBJ1-2	TRBV2	ASSPRGAGGYT
.	.	TRBJ2-7	TRBV4-1	ASSQPNPLGAGQY
.	.	TRBJ1-2	TRBV29-1	SVETEYGYT
.	.	TRBJ2-5	TRBV30	AWSEGRMETQY
.	TRBD1	TRBJ1-2	TRBV19	ASTGTGGVVYGYT
.	.	TRBJ1-2	TRBV14	ASSPRLEMSGYT
few	TRBD1	TRBJ1-4	TRBV18	ASSPGQGREKLF
.	.	TRBJ2-2	TRBV10-2	ASSEFLSAGELF
.	.	TRBJ1-1	TRBV7-2	ASSTTMNTEAF
.	TRBD2	TRBJ2-2	TRBV25-1	ASSALAGGNTGELF
.	.	TRBJ2-7	TRBV28	ASSFFSIGPSSYEQY
.	.	TRBJ1-5	TRBV7-9	ASTASEFQPQH
.	TRBD2	TRBJ2-1	TRBV2	ASKTGLAADEQF
.	.	TRBJ1-2	TRBV5-6	ASSLRPGNYGYT
once	.	TRBJ2-7	TRBV2	ASSEEGLDEQY